These 20 T cell receptor beta chains were all obtained from the same sample, sequenced in a study of radiotherapy plus CTLA-4 blockade in lung cancer. Using immunoSEQ multiplex PCR, the repertoire was profiled, and TCRdb retains in-frame clones only, with some absent. Of about 120,000 clones in the sample, 85% to 90% are singletons; the top ten hold 6.9%. The sequencing used peripheral blood, collected from a patient treated with radiotherapy plus ipilimumab. These receptors were collected from a human donor with non-small cell lung cancer that progressed on radiotherapy plus ipilimumab.

This CDR3 is CASSSGGQSYEQYF. In DNA, the CDR3 is TGCGCCAGCAGCTCTGGGGGACAATCCTACGAGCAGTACTTC. The chain carries TRBV5-1 and TRBJ2-7; a possible D gene is TRBD1 (6 bases). This CDR3 comprises 14 residues. Trimming cost V 3 bases and J 1 base, with 11 bases left between them. Germline values: CDR1 SGHRS, CDR2 YFSETQ. Supplemented by reference TRBV5-1 and TRBJ2-7, the full variable domain reads KAGVTQTPRYLIKTRGQQVTLSCSPISGHRSVSWYQQTPGQGLQFLFEYFSETQRNKGNFPGRFSGRQFSNSRSEMNVSTLELGDSALYLCASSSGGQSYEQYFGPGTRLTVT.

This chain uses TRBV4-1 with TRBJ2-2; D remains ambiguous. CDR3 length: 15 amino acids. Looked up from germline, CDR1 is MGHRA and CDR2 is YSYEKL. V dropped 4 bases and J dropped 4 bases, with 13 bases sitting between them. CDR3 sequence reads: CASSRQHPPTGELFF. Here the CDR3 DNA reads TGCGCCAGCAGCCGACAACACCCCCCCACCGGGGAGCTGTTTTTT.

The chain links TRBV7-2 to TRBJ1-2; 7 bases line up with TRBD1. The CDR3 is 15 amino acids. The V gene end was trimmed by 3 bases and the J gene end by 3 bases; junction bases not matched to a gene: 7. The germline gives CDR1 SGHTA, CDR2 FQGNSA. The DNA for the CDR3 is TGTGCCAGCAGCTTTTGGACAGGAGGCGACTATGGCTACACCTTC. Translating gives CASSFWTGGDYGYTF.

This clone was found once. The chain joins TRBV2 to TRBJ2-2, with D perhaps being TRBD1 or TRBD2 (5 bases each). V gave up 6 bases and J gave up 4 bases, with 18 bases separating them. CDR1 SNHLY and CDR2 FYNNEI come from the germline V gene. The CDR3 consists of 16 residues. The CDR3 nucleotides are TGTGCCAGCAGAGATCCGGCCGAGGGGAGCACCGGGGAGCTGTTTTTT. It codes for CASRDPAEGSTGELFF.

The J gene is TRBJ2-7, the V gene TRBV7-8; no reliable D call. V was trimmed by 1 base and J by 2 bases, leaving 6 bases between them. The CDR3 is 13 amino acids. Germline-derived CDR1 and CDR2 are SGHVS and FQNEAQ. This CDR3 reads CASSLGLAYEQYF. The CDR3 nucleotides are TGTGCCAGCAGCTTAGGGCTAGCCTACGAGCAGTACTTC.

V and J are TRBV20-1 and TRBJ2-1; D not certain. This CDR3 is 11 amino acids long. Trimming took 2 bases from V and 5 from J, leaving 4 bases between them. Germline values: CDR1 DFQATT, CDR2 SNEGSKA (reference sequence). As DNA, the CDR3 is TGCAGTGCTAGATCGGACAATGAGCAGTTCTTC. It translates to CSARSDNEQFF.

CDR3 sequence: CASSEPGLSSYEQYF. CDR3 sequence (DNA): TGCGCCAGCAGTGAACCGGGACTATCTTCTTACGAGCAGTACTTC. J is TRBJ2-5 and V is TRBV10-2; 7 bases map to TRBD2. Matching the DNA end better, TRBJ2-7 makes the J call doubtful. Germline V gene data show CDR1 as WSHSY and CDR2 as SAAADI. CDR3 length: 15 amino acids.

V gene TRBV6-6 combines with J gene TRBJ2-3, with 7 positions matching TRBD1. The junction had 5 bases not matched to a gene; V was cut back by 6 bases and J by 2 bases. Germline loops: CDR1 MNHNY, CDR2 SVGAGI (reference sequence). The CDR3 length is 14 residues. CDR3 sequence: CASRLTGTTDTQYF. CDR3 nucleotide sequence: TGTGCCAGCAGGTTGACAGGGACCACAGATACGCAGTATTTT.

This clone was detected a few times. The rearrangement joins TRBV18 to TRBJ1-1; D gene uncertain. The CDR3 sequence is 14 residues long. V dropped 3 bases and J dropped 0 bases, with 8 bases sitting between them. Germline CDR1 is KGHSH and CDR2 is LQKENI. The CDR3 sequence: CASSPYQMNTEAFF. The DNA for the CDR3 is TGTGCCAGCTCACCGTACCAGATGAACACTGAAGCTTTCTTT.

V gene TRBV5-1 combines with J gene TRBJ2-3; unclear D gene. V was cut by 0 bases and J by 9 bases, with 5 bases left in between. Germline V gene lookup returns CDR1 SGHRS and CDR2 YFSETQ. This CDR3 contains 11 residues. DNA of the CDR3: TGCGCCAGCAGCTTGGACAGAACGCAGTATTTT. The encoded protein is CASSLDRTQYF.

This clone was counted a few times. This chain links TRBV2 with TRBJ2-6; D is tentatively TRBD1 or TRBD2 (5 bases each). This CDR3 is built from 14 residues. Germline CDR1 reads SNHLY; CDR2 reads FYNNEI. V lost 8 bases and J lost 1, with 9 bases in between. CDR3: CASGGPSGANVLTF. The CDR3 DNA reads as TGTGCCAGCGGGGGTCCTTCTGGGGCCAACGTCCTGACTTTC.

This clone has just one count. The gene calls are TRBV5-4 and TRBJ2-5, with D possibly TRBD2 on 6 matching bases. Trimming cost V 5 bases and J 4 bases, with 9 bases left between them. The CDR3 spans 12 residues. CDR1 SGHNT and CDR2 YYREEE come from the germline V gene (reference sequence). CDR3 protein: CASRRDSETQYF. The CDR3 nucleotides are TGTGCCAGCAGGCGGGACTCAGAGACCCAGTACTTC. The full variable domain, in which reference TRBV5-4 and TRBJ2-5 provide the parts outside the CDR3, is ETGVTQSPTHLIKTRGQQVTLRCSSQSGHNTVSWYQQALGQGPQFIFQYYREEENGRGNFPPRFSGLQFPNYSSELNVNALELDDSALYLCASRRDSETQYFGPGTRLLVL.

The chain employs TRBV6-1 and TRBJ2-6; D may correspond to TRBD1 or TRBD2 (5 bases each). Germline V CDR1 and CDR2: MNHNS, SASEGT. The CDR3 consists of 13 residues. V gave up 8 bases and J gave up 1 base, with 6 bases separating them. The CDR3 coding sequence is TGTGCCAGCGGGGGATCTGGGGCCAACGTCCTGACTTTC. Translating it yields CASGGSGANVLTF.

This chain connects TRBV20-1 to TRBJ2-3, with D uncertain. V was shortened by 6 bases and J by 6 bases, with 10 bases between the two germline ends. CDR1 DFQATT and CDR2 SNEGSKA come from the germline V gene (reference sequence). This CDR3 spans 11 amino acids. CDR3 coding DNA: TGCAGTGCCATCCTCGGGGATACGCAGTATTTT. It translates to CSAILGDTQYF.

The chain links TRBV6-1 to TRBJ2-3; possibly TRBD2 for D (5 bases). The germline V gene has CDR1 MNHNS and CDR2 SASEGT. Trimming removed 3 bases at V and 2 bases at J, with 12 bases between. CDR3 length equals 15 residues. CDR3 sequence reads: CASSDQKRTTDTQYF. CDR3 DNA sequence: TGTGCCAGCAGTGATCAGAAGCGGACCACAGATACGCAGTATTTT.

This chain uses TRBV2 with TRBJ2-2; 9 bases are a match to TRBD2. Germline values: CDR1 SNHLY, CDR2 FYNNEI. V lost 8 bases, J lost 5 bases, and 6 bases stayed unmatched. The CDR3 has 14 residues. The CDR3 loop is CASFETSGTGELFF. The CDR3 bases are TGTGCCAGCTTTGAGACTAGCGGAACCGGGGAGCTGTTTTTT.

This chain connects TRBV7-8 to TRBJ2-6, with 8 nucleotides matching TRBD2. The CDR3 contains 19 residues. Germline V gene sequence: CDR1 SGHVS, CDR2 FQNEAQ. V lost 7 bases to trimming and J lost 0 bases; unmatched junction nucleotides: 14. This CDR3 reads CASIPGGAGLGSGANVLTF. The CDR3 region has the DNA TGTGCCAGCATTCCGGGGGGAGCGGGACTAGGCTCTGGGGCCAACGTCCTGACTTTC.

This sequence joins TRBV30 and TRBJ1-2; the D is unclear. Trimming cost V 2 bases and J 4 bases, with 11 bases left between them. CDR3 length equals 13 residues. Germline values: CDR1 GTSNPN, CDR2 SVGIG (reference sequence). The CDR3 DNA follows: TGTGCCTGGAGTACGGGGATCGGCTATGGCTACACCTTC. Its translation is CAWSTGIGYGYTF.

The chain has TRBV5-1 and TRBJ1-5, with 8 bases matching TRBD1. J gave up 2 bases and V 4 bases, and 2 bases lay outside the gene matches. The CDR3 has 14 residues. The germline CDR1 and CDR2 sequences are SGHRS and YFSETQ. The CDR3 here is CASSEGQGNQPQHF. The DNA of the CDR3 is TGCGCCAGCAGCGAGGGACAGGGCAATCAGCCCCAGCATTTT.

The CDR3 loop is CASSPGTGRNEKLFF. The CDR3 DNA reads TGTGCCAGCAGCCCCGGGACGGGGAGAAATGAAAAACTGTTTTTT. V is TRBV7-8 and J is TRBJ1-4; TRBD1 might be the D (5 bases). This CDR3 contains 15 residues. Deletions cut 5 bases from V and 5 bases from J, with 15 bases between. CDR1 is SGHVS and CDR2 is FQNEAQ in the germline V gene.